The T cell receptor (beta chain) described here comes from a study of T cells in Graves' hyperthyroidism and ophthalmopathy. Study findings and constraints: A model built on 13 V-J features separated ophthalmopathy from stable hyperthyroidism.

TCR beta CDR3 region amplification was performed from RNA transcripts. First-round RT-PCR with HTBI primers amplified the TCR CDR3 region. MiXCR, applied by TCRdb to the multiplex PCR reads, yields one record per CDR3 protein. The repertoire holds about 520,000 distinct CDR3 sequences, around 24% seen once, with 10% to 12% in the top ten. Germline trimming cut 8 bases from V and 7 bases from J; bases unmatched to any gene: 13. The germline V gene encodes CDR1 MDHEN and CDR2 SYDVKM. The CDR3 loop spans 14 amino acids. At least ten counts were recorded for this clonotype. Its target is unknown. Criteria for exclusion of patients were uncontrolled infection, other autoimmune disease, pregnancy or lactation.

The sample taken for sequencing was blood. This receptor was obtained from a woman aged 25 to 39 with Graves' ophthalmopathy. V gene TRBV28 combines with J gene TRBJ1-1; 7 nucleotides align to TRBD1. The CDR3 DNA is TGTGCCAGCCCCCGGCCCGGACAGGATAGTGAAGCTTTCTTT. This gives the protein CASPRPGQDSEAFF.